The rows below give T cell receptor beta chains drawn from one sample of a study of response to subunit inactivated influenza vaccine. Via MiXCR, TCRdb re-called the RT-PCR reads, giving one row per CDR3 protein. This sample yields just under 250,000 distinct CDR3 sequences, of which 10% to 15% are seen a single time; 7.8% belongs to the top ten. The material was non-naive T cells sorted from PBMCs, obtained approximately 15 days before vaccination. The receptors originated from a man aged 45-65 years who received an inactivated influenza vaccine. Both conserved end residues are part of each CDR3. A D gene is named only where the DNA matches it firmly. Not every row has a clone size; where given, it reads once, few, many or a size class.

TGTGCCAGCAGCTCCATTGGACAGGGCGCTGAGCAGTTCTTC,CASSSIGQGAEQFF,few,TRBJ2-1,TRBV7-2,TRBD1
TGTGCCAGCAGCCCGCCGATCGGGAGGGCCGATACGCAGTATTTT,CASSPPIGRADTQYF,many,TRBJ2-3,TRBV11-1,TRBD2
TGTGCCACCAGCAGAGAGACGAAATCCAAACGAGTGGGAGATACGCAGTATTTT,CATSRETKSKRVGDTQYF,many,TRBJ2-3,TRBV15,NA
TGTGCCAGCAGCTTTAGGGTGTGGAACGAGCAGTACTTC,CASSFRVWNEQYF,NA,TRBJ2-7,TRBV7-9,NA
TGTGCCAGCAGCGCATCTAGCGAGAACACCGGGGAGCTGTTTTTT,CASSASSENTGELFF,few,TRBJ2-2,TRBV7-7,NA
TGTGCCAGCTCACCACCTACGATTCGGTCTGGGGAGCTGTTTTTT,CASSPPTIRSGELFF,few,TRBJ2-2,TRBV18,NA
TGTGCCAGCAGCTTATTAGGTTGGTACGAGCAGTACTTC,CASSLLGWYEQYF,NA,TRBJ2-7,TRBV7-8,NA
TGCAGTGCTGCGAGGGGGGGCAGGGGGGGTTCACCCCTCCACTTT,CSAARGGRGGSPLHF,many,TRBJ1-6,TRBV20-1,TRBD1
TGCAGTGCTAGCCGCTCTGCTAACTATGGCTACACCTTC,CSASRSANYGYTF,NA,TRBJ1-2,TRBV20-1,NA
TGTGCCAGCAGCCGGACCGTAACCTCTGGAAACACCATATATTTT,CASSRTVTSGNTIYF,NA,TRBJ1-3,TRBV9,NA
TGTGCCATCAGTGAGTCGACGGGGGGACTCGGAAACATTCAGTACTTC,CAISESTGGLGNIQYF,few,TRBJ2-4,TRBV10-3,TRBD2
TGTGCCAGCAGGGACAGGTATCCCAATCAGCCCCAGCATTTT,CASRDRYPNQPQHF,few,TRBJ1-5,TRBV2,TRBD1
TGTGCCAGCAGCCTAGGACTAGCGGGGGGGAGAACCACCGGGGAGCTGTTTTTT,CASSLGLAGGRTTGELFF,NA,TRBJ2-2,TRBV4-2,TRBD2
TGTGCTAGCAGCTTCAGCGAAGGAAAGACCCAGTACTTC,CASSFSEGKTQYF,many,TRBJ2-5,TRBV7-7,NA
TGTGCCAGCAGTTACCCCCGGACCCAGTTCTCCTACGAGCAGTACTTC,CASSYPRTQFSYEQYF,NA,TRBJ2-7,TRBV6-2/TRBV6-3,NA
TGTGCCAGCTCACCACCGAGGATCGGGACTACCCTCCAAGAGACCCAGTACTTC,CASSPPRIGTTLQETQYF,few,TRBJ2-5,TRBV18,TRBD2
TGTGCCAGCAGCGGACTAGCGGGAGTGGAAGGGTATGAGCAGTTCTTC,CASSGLAGVEGYEQFF,NA,TRBJ2-1,TRBV6-1,TRBD2
TGCGCCAGCAGCTCAACTAGCGGGAGGGCCTACGAGCAGTACTTC,CASSSTSGRAYEQYF,NA,TRBJ2-7,TRBV5-1,TRBD2
TGTGCCAGCAGCGGGACAAAACCCATGAACACTGAAGCTTTCTTT,CASSGTKPMNTEAFF,NA,TRBJ1-1,TRBV7-9,NA
TGTGCCAGCAGTTTAGCGGGACCCTCCTACAATGAGCAGTTCTTC,CASSLAGPSYNEQFF,many,TRBJ2-1,TRBV28,NA
TGTGCCAGCGCACCCCAACAGGGGGGCGAGCAGTACTTC,CASAPQQGGEQYF,NA,TRBJ2-7,TRBV14,TRBD1
TGCGCCAGCAGCCCAAGGGTAGCGGGAGAGTCTGAGCAGTTCTTC,CASSPRVAGESEQFF,NA,TRBJ2-1,TRBV5-1,TRBD2
TGTGCCACCAGCAGAGCACGGACTAGCGGTCTTTCCTACAATGAGCAGTTCTTC,CATSRARTSGLSYNEQFF,NA,TRBJ2-1,TRBV15,TRBD2